This entry lists 20 T cell receptor beta chains sequenced from one sample in a study of blood T cells in healthy people across ages. A second PCR, run for roughly 7 to 11 cycles, used a sample-barcoded 5' primer plus a J-beta primer mix. TCRdb used MiXCR to reprocess the 5' RACE reads, holding one entry per CDR3 protein. The table lists about 780,000 distinct CDR3 sequences, roughly 26% of them singletons. This sample also appeared in a second study, on T cells of mothers and their children.

The sample comprised blood. Every receptor here comes from a boy younger than 18 in good health.

This chain uses TRBV30 with TRBJ2-5, with TRBD2 as a possible D gene (6 bases). Trimming left V 6 bases short and J 0 bases short, with 8 bases between. The CDR3 runs to 12 residues. Per germline, CDR1 GTSNPN and CDR2 SVGIG (reference sequence). DNA of the CDR3: TGTGCCTGCGGGGGTGACCAAGAGACCCAGTACTTC. It codes for CACGGDQETQYF. The full variable domain, rest sourced from reference TRBV30 and TRBJ2-5, is SQTIHQWPATLVQPVGSPLSLECTVEGTSNPNLYWYRQAAGRGLQLLFYSVGIGQISSEVPQNLSASRPQDRQFILSSKKLLLSDSGFYLCACGGDQETQYFGPGTRLLVL.

This clonotype has a handful of counts. The chain couples TRBV28 to TRBJ2-5; D not certain. Trimming shortened V by 8 bases and J by 5 bases, and 12 bases separated the two germline ends. From germline, CDR1 is MDHEN and CDR2 SYDVKM. This CDR3 is built from 12 residues. This CDR3 is CASGSSWETQYF. CDR3 in DNA: TGTGCCAGCGGATCGTCTTGGGAGACCCAGTACTTC. The full variable domain, with the rest looked up from reference TRBV28 and TRBJ2-5, is DVKVTQSSRYLVKRTGEKVFLECVQDMDHENMFWYRQDPGLGLRLIYFSYDVKMKEKGDIPEGYSVSREKKERFSLILESASTNQTSMYLCASGSSWETQYFGPGTRLLVL.

The rearrangement links TRBV27 to TRBJ2-1; 7 bases line up with TRBD2. Germline values: CDR1 MNHEY, CDR2 SMNVEV (reference sequence). The CDR3 totals 12 residues. With V trimmed by 3 bases and J by 9 bases, 2 bases remained unmatched. CDR3 loop: CASSFPGGEQFF. The CDR3 DNA is TGTGCCAGCAGTTTCCCGGGGGGTGAGCAGTTCTTC.

The V gene is TRBV4-2, the J gene TRBJ1-4; D gene uncertain. This CDR3 has 17 amino acids. Deletions cut 4 bases from V and 4 bases from J, with 19 bases between. Per the germline V gene, CDR1 is LGHNA and CDR2 is YNFKEQ. CDR3 sequence: CASSPVNPTLLNEKLFF. CDR3 nucleotides: TGTGCCAGCAGCCCCGTGAATCCCACGCTCCTTAATGAAAAACTGTTTTTT.

This chain connects TRBV20-1 to TRBJ1-2, with D uncertain. Germline-derived CDR1 and CDR2 are DFQATT and SNEGSKA (reference sequence). V was clipped by 4 bases and J by 2 bases, with 17 bases between them. The CDR3 is made up of 15 amino acids. Here the CDR3 DNA reads TGCAGTGCTACTGGTCAGAGTACAACAAACTATGGCTACACCTTC. This translates into CSATGQSTTNYGYTF.

This clonotype appeared a few times. The chain recombines TRBV12-5 with TRBJ2-4, with unresolved D. V was pared by 5 bases and J by 8 bases, with 13 bases between. The CDR3 is 13 residues long. Germline values: CDR1 LGHNT, CDR2 FRNRAP. As DNA, the CDR3 is TGTGCTAGTGGTCCTACCTCTAAGCACATTCAGTACTTC. Its translation: CASGPTSKHIQYF. Complete variable domain (other parts from reference TRBV12-5 and TRBJ2-4): DARVTQTPRHKVTEMGQEVTMRCQPILGHNTVFWYRQTMMQGLELLAYFRNRAPLDDSGMPKDRFSAEMPDATLATLKIQPSEPRDSAVYFCASGPTSKHIQYFGAGTRLSVL.

This clonotype was recorded at least ten times. The chain is built from TRBV7-3 and TRBJ2-5, with TRBD1 identical over 7 bases. CDR3 length equals 13 residues. V was pared by 5 bases and J by 7 bases, with 7 bases of the junction left unmatched. Germline CDR1 is SGHTA and CDR2 is FQGTGA. CDR3 sequence: CASSPGQFGTQYF. CDR3 nucleotides: TGTGCCAGCAGCCCGGGACAGTTCGGGACCCAGTACTTC. Combining the CDR3 with reference TRBV7-3 and TRBJ2-5 gives the whole variable domain GAGVSQTPSNKVTEKGKYVELRCDPISGHTALYWYRQSLGQGPEFLIYFQGTGAADDSGLPNDRFFAVRPEGSVSTLKIQRTERGDSAVYLCASSPGQFGTQYFGPGTRLLVL.

This chain uses TRBV5-1 with TRBJ2-5; 10 nucleotides align to TRBD2. Trimming at V came to 0 bases and at J to 5 bases, leaving 7 bases not matched to a gene. The CDR3 sequence is 16 residues long. Looked up from germline, CDR1 is SGHRS and CDR2 is YFSETQ. The CDR3 sequence: CASSLASSGGVETQYF. CDR3 in DNA: TGCGCCAGCAGCTTGGCGTCTAGCGGGGGTGTGGAGACCCAGTACTTC.

This clonotype showed up just a few times. The chain recombines TRBV30 with TRBJ1-2; no reliable D call. This CDR3 is built from 13 residues. V shed 0 bases and J shed 2 bases, with 7 bases lying between them. The V gene's germline CDR1 is GTSNPN and CDR2 SVGIG (reference sequence). The CDR3 bases are TGTGCCTGGAGTGTAGGTCTCAACTATGGCTACACCTTC. It specifies CAWSVGLNYGYTF.

The chain couples TRBV6-1 to TRBJ2-7; TRBD1 matches at 7 bases. The length of the CDR3 is 14 residues. The trim removed 9 bases at V and 0 bases at J, leaving 8 bases unmatched. Per germline, CDR1 MNHNS and CDR2 SASEGT. In nucleotides, the CDR3 is TGTGCCAGGTTCCCGGGACAGCACTCCTACGAGCAGTACTTC. This encodes CARFPGQHSYEQYF.

The chain combines TRBV10-3 with TRBJ2-7; a weak D match, TRBD2 (5 bases). The V and J ends lost 0 bases and 1 base respectively, with 10 bases between them. In germline, CDR1 is ENHRY, CDR2 SYGVKD. The length of the CDR3 is 15 residues. This CDR3 reads CAISESTPGSYEQYF. The CDR3 nucleotides read TGTGCCATCAGTGAGTCGACGCCGGGGTCCTACGAGCAGTACTTC.

This clonotype has only a few counts. J is TRBJ2-1 and V is TRBV5-1; a possible D gene is TRBD2 (6 bases). The J call may not be correct, given that the DNA end is closer to TRBJ2-5. Germline loops: CDR1 SGHRS, CDR2 YFSETQ. This CDR3 comprises 15 residues. The CDR3 DNA reads as TGCGCCAGCAGCTTGGAGCCGAAGGGGAGGGAGACCCAGTACTTC. It is translated as CASSLEPKGRETQYF.

This clonotype was counted a few times. The chain uses TRBV5-1 and TRBJ1-2; 9 nucleotides line up with TRBD1. The CDR3 covers 16 residues. V gave up 3 bases and J gave up 8 bases; unmatched junction bases: 14. Germline-derived CDR1 and CDR2 are SGHRS and YFSETQ. CDR3: CASSSSAGTGSLGYTF. Written as DNA, the CDR3 is TGCGCCAGCAGCTCCTCCGCCGGGACAGGGTCTTTGGGCTACACCTTC.

The chain joins TRBV5-1 to TRBJ2-5; TRBD2 is a possible D gene (6 bases). Germline V gene sequence: CDR1 SGHRS, CDR2 YFSETQ. V was shortened by 9 bases and J by 1 base, with 16 bases between the two germline ends. This CDR3 spans 14 amino acids. CDR3 bases: TGCGCCATCAGGCCAACAGCGGGCCAAGAGACCCAGTACTTC. This sequence encodes CAIRPTAGQETQYF. The variable domain in full, completed from reference TRBV5-1 and TRBJ2-5, reads KAGVTQTPRYLIKTRGQQVTLSCSPISGHRSVSWYQQTPGQGLQFLFEYFSETQRNKGNFPGRFSGRQFSNSRSEMNVSTLELGDSALYLCAIRPTAGQETQYFGPGTRLLVL.

This clonotype came up once. One junction end does not reproduce the germline sequence, and a read error may be involved. DNA of the CDR3: TGTGCCGGCAGCTCAGGGGTGGCGGCCTCTGGCTACACCTTC. This codes for CAGSSGVAASGYTF. The genes are TRBV7-2 and TRBJ1-2; D is perhaps TRBD1 (6 bases). The CDR3 extends over 14 amino acids. CDR1 and CDR2 from the germline V gene are SGHTA and FQGNSA.

This clonotype was seen many times. The chain couples TRBV6-2 or TRBV6-3 to TRBJ2-1; the D is unclear. Looked up from germline, CDR1 is MNHEY and CDR2 is SVGEGT. This CDR3 region has 14 residues. V shed 6 bases and J shed 8 bases, with 17 bases lying between them. CDR3: CASSPLVRKDEQFF. The CDR3 nucleotides read TGTGCCAGCAGCCCGCTTGTAAGGAAGGATGAGCAGTTCTTC.

This clonotype has more than one count but fewer than ten. The J gene is TRBJ2-7, the V gene TRBV29-1; D is unclear. Germline CDR1 SQVTM, CDR2 ANQGSEA. V lost 5 bases, J lost 2 bases, and 16 bases lay in between. This CDR3 spans 14 amino acids. CDR3 amino acids: CSVRKPTVPYEQYF. Here the CDR3 DNA reads TGCAGCGTTAGGAAGCCTACGGTCCCCTACGAGCAGTACTTC.

This chain uses TRBV11-2 with TRBJ2-1; TRBD1 aligns across 9 bases. There are 15 residues in the CDR3. J was trimmed by 4 bases and V by 5 bases; bases with no gene match: 6. Germline V gene data show CDR1 as SGHAT and CDR2 as FQNNGV. The CDR3 spells CASSNWDREYNEQFF. The CDR3, as DNA: TGTGCCAGCAGCAACTGGGACAGGGAGTACAATGAGCAGTTCTTC.

CDR3 bases: TGTGCCAGCAGCCCGCGTCGAGGGACCCAGTACTTC. Protein: CASSPRRGTQYF. The chain couples TRBV3-1 to TRBJ2-7, with no clear D. Matching the DNA end better, TRBJ2-5 makes the J call doubtful. The CDR3 runs 12 residues. Germline V gene data show CDR1 as LGHDT and CDR2 as YNNKEL (reference sequence).

This clonotype has more than one count but fewer than ten. The CDR3 reads CASSALTGTGANVLTF. The CDR3 DNA is TGTGCCAGCAGTGCCCTAACAGGGACTGGGGCCAACGTCCTGACTTTC. The chain links TRBV12-3 or TRBV12-4 to TRBJ2-6; weak D call: TRBD1 (6 bases). V was shortened by 5 bases and J by 2 bases, with 13 bases between the two germline ends. The CDR3 consists of 16 residues.